The T cell receptor (beta chain) described here comes from a study of shared clonotypes between healthy human individuals. General study points: In a handful of donors, about 5% of naive CD4 clonotypes appeared in common. A generally larger estimated richness was seen in naive subsets than in memory subsets.

The germline CDR1 and CDR2 sequences are WNHNN and SYGVQD (reference sequence). The ends lost 1 base at V and 1 base at J; junction bases unmatched: 4. CDR3 length equals 15 residues. This clone appeared a single time. Its antigen is still unknown. This table comes from immunoSEQ multiplex PCR, and its TCRdb copy is limited to in-frame clones, with some not included. The sample lists 2,500,000 or so clones; approximately 93% were seen once. The TCR originated in a man in his late teens or twenties in good health. Some clones in this sample may be carry-over from other donors' samples. The V gene is TRBV10-1, the J gene TRBJ2-7, with 7 nucleotides matching TRBD1. The sequenced sample consisted of naive CD4+ T cells from PBMCs. Subset reported: CD45RA+ positively selected. The CDR3 DNA follows: TGCGCCAGCAGTGAGTTACAGGGGAATTCCTACGAGCAGTACTTC. As protein: CASSELQGNSYEQYF.